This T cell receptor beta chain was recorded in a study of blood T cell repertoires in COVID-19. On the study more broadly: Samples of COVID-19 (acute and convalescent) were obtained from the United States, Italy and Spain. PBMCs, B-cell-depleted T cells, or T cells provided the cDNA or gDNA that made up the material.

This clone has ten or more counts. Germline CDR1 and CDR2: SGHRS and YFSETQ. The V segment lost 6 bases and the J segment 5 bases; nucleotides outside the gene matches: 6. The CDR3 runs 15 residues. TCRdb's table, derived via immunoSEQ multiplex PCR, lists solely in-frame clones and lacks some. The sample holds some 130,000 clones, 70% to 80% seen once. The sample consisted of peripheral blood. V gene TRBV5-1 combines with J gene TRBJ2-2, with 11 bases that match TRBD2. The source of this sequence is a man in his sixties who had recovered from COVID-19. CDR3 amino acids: CASTIAGGKTGELFF. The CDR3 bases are TGCGCCAGCACCATAGCGGGAGGGAAGACCGGGGAGCTGTTTTTT.